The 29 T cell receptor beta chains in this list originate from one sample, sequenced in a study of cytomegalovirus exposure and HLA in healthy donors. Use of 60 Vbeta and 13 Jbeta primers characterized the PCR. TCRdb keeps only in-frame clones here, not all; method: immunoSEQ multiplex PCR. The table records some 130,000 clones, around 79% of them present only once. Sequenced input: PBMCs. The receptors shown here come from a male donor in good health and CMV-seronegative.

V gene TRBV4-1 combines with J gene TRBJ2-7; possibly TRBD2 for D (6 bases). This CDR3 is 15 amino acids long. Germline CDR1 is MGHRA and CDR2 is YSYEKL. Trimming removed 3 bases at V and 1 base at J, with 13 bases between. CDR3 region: CASSQGGRESYEQYF. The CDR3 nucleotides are TGCGCCAGCAGCCAGGGGGGACGGGAGTCCTACGAGCAGTACTTC.

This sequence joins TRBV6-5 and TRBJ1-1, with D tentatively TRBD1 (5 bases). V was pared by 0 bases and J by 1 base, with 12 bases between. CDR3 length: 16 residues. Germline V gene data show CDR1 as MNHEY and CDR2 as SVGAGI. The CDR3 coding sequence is TGTGCCAGCAGTTACTCGGTAGGGGTAGGGAACACTGAAGCTTTCTTT. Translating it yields CASSYSVGVGNTEAFF.

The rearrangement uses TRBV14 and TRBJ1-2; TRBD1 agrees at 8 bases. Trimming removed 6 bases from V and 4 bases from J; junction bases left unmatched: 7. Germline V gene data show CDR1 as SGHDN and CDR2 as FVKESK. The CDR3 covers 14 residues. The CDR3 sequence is CASSRQGAVYGYTF. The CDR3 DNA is TGTGCCAGCAGTCGTCAGGGGGCTGTCTATGGCTACACCTTC.

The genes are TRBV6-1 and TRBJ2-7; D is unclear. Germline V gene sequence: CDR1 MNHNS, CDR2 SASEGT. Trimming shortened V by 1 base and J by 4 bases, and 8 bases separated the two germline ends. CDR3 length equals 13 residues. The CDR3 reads CASSEDSLYEQYF. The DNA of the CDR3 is TGTGCCAGCAGTGAAGACAGTTTGTACGAGCAGTACTTC.

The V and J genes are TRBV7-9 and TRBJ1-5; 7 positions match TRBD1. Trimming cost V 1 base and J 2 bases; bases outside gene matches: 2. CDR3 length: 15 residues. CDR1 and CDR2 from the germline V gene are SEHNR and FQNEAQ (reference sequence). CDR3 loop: CASSLGRGGNQPQHF. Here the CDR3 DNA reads TGTGCCAGCAGCTTAGGCAGGGGGGGCAATCAGCCCCAGCATTTT.

As DNA, the CDR3 is TGTGCCAGCAGTTCGAGCGGGGGGGAGGAGACCCAGTACTTC. Translation: CASSSSGGEETQYF. The V and J genes are TRBV6-5 and TRBJ2-5; 10 bases map to TRBD2. The CDR3 is made up of 14 amino acids. With V trimmed by 4 bases and J by 5 bases, 4 bases remained unmatched. Germline values: CDR1 MNHEY, CDR2 SVGAGI.

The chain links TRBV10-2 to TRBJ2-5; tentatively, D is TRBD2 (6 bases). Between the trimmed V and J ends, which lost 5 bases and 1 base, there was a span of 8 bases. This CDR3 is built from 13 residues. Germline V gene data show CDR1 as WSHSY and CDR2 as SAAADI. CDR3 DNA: TGCGCCAGCAGTAGGGACTCCCAAGAGACCCAGTACTTC. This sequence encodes CASSRDSQETQYF.

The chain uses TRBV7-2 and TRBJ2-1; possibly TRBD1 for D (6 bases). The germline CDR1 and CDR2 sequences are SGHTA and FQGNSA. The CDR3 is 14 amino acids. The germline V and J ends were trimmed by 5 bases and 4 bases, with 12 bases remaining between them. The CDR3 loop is CASSPDRAYNEQFF. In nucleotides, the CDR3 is TGTGCCAGCAGCCCGGACAGAGCATACAATGAGCAGTTCTTC. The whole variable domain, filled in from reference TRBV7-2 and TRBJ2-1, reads GAGVSQSPSNKVTEKGKDVELRCDPISGHTALYWYRQSLGQGLEFLIYFQGNSAPDKSGLPSDRFSAERTGGSVSTLTIQRTQQEDSAVYLCASSPDRAYNEQFFGPGTRLTVL.

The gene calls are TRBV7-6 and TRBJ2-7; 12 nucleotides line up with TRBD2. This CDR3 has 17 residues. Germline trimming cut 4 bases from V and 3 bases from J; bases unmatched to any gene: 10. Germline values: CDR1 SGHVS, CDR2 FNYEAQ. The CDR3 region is CASSSRKTSGSLYEQYF. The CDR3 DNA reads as TGTGCCAGCAGCTCCCGAAAGACTAGCGGGAGCCTCTACGAGCAGTACTTC.

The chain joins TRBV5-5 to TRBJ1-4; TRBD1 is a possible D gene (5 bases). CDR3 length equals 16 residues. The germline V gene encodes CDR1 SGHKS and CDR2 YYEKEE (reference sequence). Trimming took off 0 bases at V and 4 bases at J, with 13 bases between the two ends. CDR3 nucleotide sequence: TGTGCCAGCAGCTTGGCGCTTAGGGGCGATAATGAAAAACTGTTTTTT. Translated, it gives CASSLALRGDNEKLFF.

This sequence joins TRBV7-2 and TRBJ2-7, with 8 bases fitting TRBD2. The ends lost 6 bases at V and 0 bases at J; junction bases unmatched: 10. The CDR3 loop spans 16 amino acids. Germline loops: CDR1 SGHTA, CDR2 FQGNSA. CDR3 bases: TGTGCCAGCAGTGGCCGGGGTAGCGGGAACTCCTACGAGCAGTACTTC. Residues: CASSGRGSGNSYEQYF.

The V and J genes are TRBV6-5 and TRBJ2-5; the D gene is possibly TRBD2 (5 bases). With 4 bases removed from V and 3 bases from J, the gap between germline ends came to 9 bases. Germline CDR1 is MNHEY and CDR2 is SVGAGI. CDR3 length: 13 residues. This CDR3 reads CASSLGSKETQYF. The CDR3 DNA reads TGTGCCAGCAGTTTGGGGAGCAAAGAGACCCAGTACTTC.

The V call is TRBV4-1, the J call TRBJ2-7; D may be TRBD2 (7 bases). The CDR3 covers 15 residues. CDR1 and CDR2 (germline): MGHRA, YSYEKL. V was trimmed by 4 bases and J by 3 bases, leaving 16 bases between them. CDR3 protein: CASSPGLLGGYEQYF. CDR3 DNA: TGCGCCAGCAGCCCGGGACTACTAGGGGGCTACGAGCAGTACTTC.

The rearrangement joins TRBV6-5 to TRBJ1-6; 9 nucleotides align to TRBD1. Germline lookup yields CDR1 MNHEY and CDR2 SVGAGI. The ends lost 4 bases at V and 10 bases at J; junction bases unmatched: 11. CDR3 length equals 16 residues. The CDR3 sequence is CASSFAAGQGASPLHF. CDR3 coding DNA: TGTGCCAGCAGTTTCGCAGCGGGACAGGGTGCCTCACCCCTCCACTTT.

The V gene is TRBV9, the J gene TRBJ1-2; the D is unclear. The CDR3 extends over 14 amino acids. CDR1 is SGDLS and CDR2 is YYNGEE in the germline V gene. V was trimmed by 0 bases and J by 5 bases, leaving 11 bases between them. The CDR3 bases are TGTGCCAGCAGCGTAGGTCAGATGAGGTATGGCTACACCTTC. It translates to CASSVGQMRYGYTF.

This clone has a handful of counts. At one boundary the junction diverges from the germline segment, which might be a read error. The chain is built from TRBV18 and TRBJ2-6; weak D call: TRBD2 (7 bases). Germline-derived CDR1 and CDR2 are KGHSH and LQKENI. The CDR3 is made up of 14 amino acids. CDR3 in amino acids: CASSPSRGANGLTF. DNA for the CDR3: TGTGCCAGCTCACCCTCCCGGGGGGCCAACGGCCTGACTTTC.

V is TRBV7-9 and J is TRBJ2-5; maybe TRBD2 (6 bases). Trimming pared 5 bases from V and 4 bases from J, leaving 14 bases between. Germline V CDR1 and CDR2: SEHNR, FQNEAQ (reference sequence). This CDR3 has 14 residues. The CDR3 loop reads CASSKTSLGETQYF. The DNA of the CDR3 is TGTGCCAGCAGCAAGACTAGTTTAGGAGAGACCCAGTACTTC. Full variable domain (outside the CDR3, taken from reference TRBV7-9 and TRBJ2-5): DTGVSQNPRHKITKRGQNVTFRCDPISEHNRLYWYRQTLGQGPEFLTYFQNEAQLEKSRLLSDRFSAERPKGSFSTLEIQRTEQGDSAMYLCASSKTSLGETQYFGPGTRLLVL.

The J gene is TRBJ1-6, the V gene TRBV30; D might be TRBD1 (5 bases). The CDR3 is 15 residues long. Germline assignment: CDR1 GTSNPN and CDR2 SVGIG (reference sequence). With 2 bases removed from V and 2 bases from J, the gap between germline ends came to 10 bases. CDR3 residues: CAWSKTATYNSPLHF. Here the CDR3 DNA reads TGTGCCTGGAGTAAGACAGCGACCTATAATTCACCCCTCCACTTT.

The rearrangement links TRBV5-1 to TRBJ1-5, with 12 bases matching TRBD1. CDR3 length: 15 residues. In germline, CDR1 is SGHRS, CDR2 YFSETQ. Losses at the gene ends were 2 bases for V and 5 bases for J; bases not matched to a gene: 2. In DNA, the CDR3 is TGCGCCAGCAGCTTCGGGACAGGGGGCGATCAGCCCCAGCATTTT. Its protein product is CASSFGTGGDQPQHF.

The CDR3 region has the DNA TGTGCCAGCAGCTTGGGGGACAGGAGACTCAATGAGCAGTTCTTC. This sequence encodes CASSLGDRRLNEQFF. This rearrangement joins TRBV5-4 to TRBJ2-1, with 8 bases matching TRBD1. The V segment lost 0 bases and the J segment 6 bases; nucleotides outside the gene matches: 5. The CDR3 is made up of 15 amino acids. In germline, CDR1 is SGHNT, CDR2 YYREEE (reference sequence).

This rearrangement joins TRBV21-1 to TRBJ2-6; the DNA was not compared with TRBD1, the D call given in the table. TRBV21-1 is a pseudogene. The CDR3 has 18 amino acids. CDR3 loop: CASSKNTGSLSGANGLTF. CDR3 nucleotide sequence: TGTGCCAGCAGCAAAAACACAGGTTCTCTCTCTGGGGCCAACGGCCTGACTTTC.

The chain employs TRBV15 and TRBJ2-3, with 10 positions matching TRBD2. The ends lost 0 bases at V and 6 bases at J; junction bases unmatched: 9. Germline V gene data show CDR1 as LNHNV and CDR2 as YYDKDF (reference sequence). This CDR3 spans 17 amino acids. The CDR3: CATSRDRTSGSSDTQYF. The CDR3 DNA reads TGTGCCACCAGCAGAGATCGGACTAGCGGCTCATCCGATACGCAGTATTTT.

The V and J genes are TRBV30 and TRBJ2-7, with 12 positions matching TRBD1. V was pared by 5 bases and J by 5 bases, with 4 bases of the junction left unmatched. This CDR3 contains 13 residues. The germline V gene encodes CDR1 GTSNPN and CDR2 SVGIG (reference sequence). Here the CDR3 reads CAWYRDRGHEQYF. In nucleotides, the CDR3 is TGTGCCTGGTACCGGGACAGGGGGCACGAGCAGTACTTC.

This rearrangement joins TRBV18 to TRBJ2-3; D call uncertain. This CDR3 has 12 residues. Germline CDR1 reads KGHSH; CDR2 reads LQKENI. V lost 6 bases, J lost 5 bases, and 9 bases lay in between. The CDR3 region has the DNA TGTGCCAGCTCCCCCTCACTAGATACGCAGTATTTT. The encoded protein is CASSPSLDTQYF.

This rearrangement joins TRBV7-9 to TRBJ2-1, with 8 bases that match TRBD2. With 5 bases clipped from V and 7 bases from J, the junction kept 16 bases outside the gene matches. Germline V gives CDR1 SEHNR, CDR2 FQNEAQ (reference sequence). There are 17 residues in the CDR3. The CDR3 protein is CASSGWEERETGNEQFF. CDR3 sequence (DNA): TGTGCCAGCAGCGGTTGGGAGGAGCGGGAGACGGGAAATGAGCAGTTCTTC.

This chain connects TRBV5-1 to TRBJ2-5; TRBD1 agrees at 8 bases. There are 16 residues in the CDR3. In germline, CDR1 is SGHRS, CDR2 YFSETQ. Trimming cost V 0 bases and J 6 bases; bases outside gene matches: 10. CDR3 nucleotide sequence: TGCGCCAGCAGCTTGGTAGTGACAGGGGCGTCCCAGACCCAGTACTTC. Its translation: CASSLVVTGASQTQYF.

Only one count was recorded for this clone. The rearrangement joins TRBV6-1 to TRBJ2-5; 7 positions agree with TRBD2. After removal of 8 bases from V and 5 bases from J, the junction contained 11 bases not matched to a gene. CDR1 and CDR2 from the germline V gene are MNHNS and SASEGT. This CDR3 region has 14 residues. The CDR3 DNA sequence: TGTGCCAGCGGGGGGTGGGAGGGCTTGGAGACCCAGTACTTC. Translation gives CASGGWEGLETQYF.

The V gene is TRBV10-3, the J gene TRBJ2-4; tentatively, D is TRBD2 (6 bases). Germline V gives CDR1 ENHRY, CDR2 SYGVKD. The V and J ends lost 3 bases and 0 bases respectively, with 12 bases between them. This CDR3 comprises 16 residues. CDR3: CAISDTGSGAKNIQYF. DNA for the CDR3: TGTGCCATCAGTGACACCGGGAGTGGAGCCAAAAACATTCAGTACTTC.

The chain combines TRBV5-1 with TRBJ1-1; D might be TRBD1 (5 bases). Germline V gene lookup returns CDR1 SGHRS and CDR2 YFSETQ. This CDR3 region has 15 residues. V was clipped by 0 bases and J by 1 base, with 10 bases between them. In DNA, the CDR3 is TGCGCCAGCAGCTTGGCCCAGGGCTCGAACACTGAAGCTTTCTTT. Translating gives CASSLAQGSNTEAFF. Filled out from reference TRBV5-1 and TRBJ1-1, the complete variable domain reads KAGVTQTPRYLIKTRGQQVTLSCSPISGHRSVSWYQQTPGQGLQFLFEYFSETQRNKGNFPGRFSGRQFSNSRSEMNVSTLELGDSALYLCASSLAQGSNTEAFFGQGTRLTVV.